These 30 T cell receptor beta chains originate from one sample sequenced in a study of CD8 T cells in Susac syndrome. Random hexamers were used to reverse transcribe the RNA input (about 0.5 to 1 ug). TCRdb processed the immunoSEQ multiplex PCR reads anew with MiXCR; each CDR3 protein has one entry. The sample carries 110,000 or so distinct CDR3 sequences, about nine tenths recorded once. The sequenced sample consisted of CD4+ T cells from PBMCs. These receptor sequences come from a human donor in good health.

V is TRBV3-1 and J is TRBJ1-2; unclear D gene. Trimming left V 4 bases short and J 8 bases short, with 14 bases between. The CDR3 has 13 residues. CDR1 is LGHDT and CDR2 is YNNKEL in the germline V gene (reference sequence). CDR3 sequence reads: CASSPGSREGYTF. CDR3 nucleotides: TGTGCCAGCAGCCCGGGGTCAAGAGAAGGCTACACCTTC.

The chain combines TRBV20-1 with TRBJ2-5; 16 bases map to TRBD2. The CDR3 extends over 16 amino acids. Trimming cost V 4 bases and J 4 bases; bases outside gene matches: 6. Germline CDR1 reads DFQATT; CDR2 reads SNEGSKA (reference sequence). The CDR3 here is CSATGTSGRARETQYF. CDR3 bases: TGCAGTGCTACCGGGACTAGCGGGAGGGCCCGAGAGACCCAGTACTTC.

The V call is TRBV4-1, the J call TRBJ2-1; D gene ambiguous. Germline lookup yields CDR1 MGHRA and CDR2 YSYEKL. The CDR3 covers 15 residues. With 0 bases removed from V and 6 bases from J, the gap between germline ends came to 12 bases. The CDR3 protein is CASSQDHAWGNEQFF. The DNA for the CDR3 is TGCGCCAGCAGCCAAGATCACGCCTGGGGCAATGAGCAGTTCTTC.

In its sample, this clonotype was seen once. This chain uses TRBV4-3 with TRBJ2-7, with a weak D call TRBD2 (6 bases). The CDR3 loop spans 15 amino acids. V was shortened by 0 bases and J by 3 bases, with 12 bases between the two germline ends. CDR1 LGHNA and CDR2 YSLEER come from the germline V gene. The CDR3, as DNA: TGCGCCAGCAGCCAAGATCCCGGGAGCGACTACGAGCAGTACTTC. Its protein is CASSQDPGSDYEQYF.

In its sample, this clonotype was seen once. The chain couples TRBV14 to TRBJ1-2; D is unclear. Germline values: CDR1 SGHDN, CDR2 FVKESK. This CDR3 region has 15 residues. Trimming stripped 3 bases from V and 4 bases from J, with 15 bases between. For the CDR3, the DNA is TGTGCCAGCAGCCACGACCCCGGCAGTTTCTATGGCTACACCTTC. This translates into CASSHDPGSFYGYTF.

CDR3 loop: CASSISNTEAFF. The CDR3 DNA reads as TGTGCCAGCAGCATTAGTAACACTGAAGCTTTCTTT. V and J are TRBV7-2 and TRBJ1-1; D gene unclear. The CDR3 is 12 amino acids. The V end lost 5 bases, the J end lost 2 bases, and 6 bases lay between the germline ends. From germline, CDR1 is SGHTA and CDR2 FQGNSA. Full variable domain (remainder filled in from reference TRBV7-2 and TRBJ1-1): GAGVSQSPSNKVTEKGKDVELRCDPISGHTALYWYRQSLGQGLEFLIYFQGNSAPDKSGLPSDRFSAERTGGSVSTLTIQRTQQEDSAVYLCASSISNTEAFFGQGTRLTVV.

This clonotype was seen more than once but under ten times. CDR3 DNA sequence: TGTGCCAGCAGTTACCGCGGGGGCAGTAATCAGCCCCAGCATTTT. It codes for CASSYRGGSNQPQHF. The gene calls are TRBV6-2 or TRBV6-3 and TRBJ1-5; a possible D gene is TRBD1 (6 bases). The CDR3 has 15 residues. Trimming removed 2 bases from V and 4 bases from J, with 12 bases in between. CDR1 and CDR2 from the germline V gene are MNHEY and SVGEGT.

V is TRBV6-1 and J is TRBJ2-1; 10 bases line up with TRBD1. The CDR3 spans 16 residues. The germline V gene encodes CDR1 MNHNS and CDR2 SASEGT. V lost 3 bases to trimming and J lost 8 bases; unmatched junction nucleotides: 10. The CDR3 reads CASSDNRGDRGHEQFF. CDR3 coding DNA: TGTGCCAGCAGTGACAACCGAGGGGACAGGGGACATGAGCAGTTCTTC.

This rearrangement joins TRBV29-1 to TRBJ2-6; D is unresolved. This CDR3 comprises 15 residues. Deletions cut 3 bases from V and 0 bases from J, with 9 bases between. Germline assignment: CDR1 SQVTM and CDR2 ANQGSEA. The CDR3 is CSVEGPGSGANVLTF. CDR3 DNA: TGCAGCGTTGAGGGTCCTGGCTCTGGGGCCAACGTCCTGACTTTC.

The chain uses TRBV27 and TRBJ2-7; D remains ambiguous. The CDR3 sequence is 15 residues long. V was cut by 6 bases and J by 6 bases, with 21 bases left in between. CDR1 is MNHEY and CDR2 is SMNVEV in the germline V gene (reference sequence). CDR3 DNA sequence: TGTGCCAGCAGCGATGAGCCGACTGGATTGAGCGAGCAGTACTTC. It encodes CASSDEPTGLSEQYF.

This chain uses TRBV20-1 with TRBJ2-7; TRBD2 matches at 7 bases. Trimming removed 3 bases from V and 0 bases from J; junction bases left unmatched: 5. Per the germline V gene, CDR1 is DFQATT and CDR2 is SNEGSKA (reference sequence). The CDR3 loop spans 14 amino acids. The CDR3 reads CSASGAGVSYEQYF. The DNA of the CDR3 is TGCAGTGCTAGTGGGGCGGGAGTCTCCTACGAGCAGTACTTC.

The CDR3: CASSMLPLGNEQFF. In nucleotides, the CDR3 is TGTGCCAGCAGCATGCTCCCGTTGGGCAATGAGCAGTTCTTC. The chain has TRBV12-3 or TRBV12-4 and TRBJ2-1; no clear D. V lost 6 bases and J lost 6, with 15 bases in between. The CDR3 consists of 14 residues.

This chain connects TRBV12-3 or TRBV12-4 to TRBJ2-1, with 9 bases that match TRBD2. V was pared by 5 bases and J by 4 bases, with 9 bases of the junction left unmatched. The CDR3 contains 16 residues. The CDR3 DNA sequence: TGTGCCAGCAGTCCGTCGGGACTAGCAGCATACAATGAGCAGTTCTTC. This encodes CASSPSGLAAYNEQFF.

The chain employs TRBV19 and TRBJ2-2; D is undetermined. Trimming took 1 base from V and 1 from J, leaving 7 bases between them. There are 15 residues in the CDR3. Looked up from germline, CDR1 is LNHDA and CDR2 is SQIVND (reference sequence). DNA for the CDR3: TGTGCCAGTAGTATAGGGACGAGGAACACCGGGGAGCTGTTTTTT. Translation: CASSIGTRNTGELFF.

V gene TRBV9 combines with J gene TRBJ2-4; the match to TRBD1 covers 10 bases. The germline V gene has CDR1 SGDLS and CDR2 YYNGEE. Losses at the gene ends were 3 bases for V and 5 bases for J; bases not matched to a gene: 8. This CDR3 comprises 16 residues. The CDR3 protein is CASSGGTGDRENIQYF. The DNA of the CDR3 is TGTGCCAGCAGCGGGGGGACAGGGGACCGGGAAAACATTCAGTACTTC.

The chain has TRBV5-1 and TRBJ1-2, with D tentatively TRBD1 (5 bases). Germline lookup yields CDR1 SGHRS and CDR2 YFSETQ. CDR3 length: 15 amino acids. Trimming left V 4 bases short and J 9 bases short, with 22 bases between. CDR3 coding DNA: TGCGCCAGCAGCCCCGCCGGGGGATCGTTGGAAAGCTACACCTTC. Encoded protein: CASSPAGGSLESYTF.

The rearrangement joins TRBV29-1 to TRBJ2-4, with a possible D match to TRBD1 (5 bases). Deletions cut 1 base from V and 7 bases from J, with 8 bases between. This CDR3 spans 12 amino acids. Germline V gene data show CDR1 as SQVTM and CDR2 as ANQGSEA. CDR3 sequence reads: CSVEVPGNIQYF. The CDR3 nucleotides read TGCAGCGTTGAAGTTCCAGGGAACATTCAGTACTTC.

The chain couples TRBV4-2 to TRBJ1-6; D may be TRBD1 (6 bases). CDR3 length: 16 residues. The germline gives CDR1 LGHNA, CDR2 YNFKEQ. V was cut by 1 base and J by 7 bases, with 14 bases left in between. The CDR3 here is CASSQVEGDGNSPLHF. The CDR3 DNA is TGTGCCAGCAGCCAAGTTGAGGGGGACGGAAATTCACCCCTCCACTTT.

The rearrangement uses TRBV23-1 and TRBJ1-4; TRBD1 is a possible D gene (6 bases). TRBV23-1 is treated as an ORF (open reading frame) with a function not yet certain. This CDR3 spans 16 amino acids. Trimming shortened V by 3 bases and J by 7 bases, and 18 bases separated the two germline ends. The CDR3 loop is CASSHTHREVGEKLFF. The CDR3 nucleotides are TGCGCCAGCAGTCATACCCACAGGGAGGTTGGTGAAAAACTGTTTTTT.

The count of this clonotype is one. The chain is built from TRBV20-1 and TRBJ2-2, with TRBD1 as a possible D gene (5 bases). The CDR3 loop spans 15 amino acids. Germline loops: CDR1 DFQATT, CDR2 SNEGSKA (reference sequence). Trimming shortened V by 1 base and J by 3 bases, and 12 bases separated the two germline ends. The CDR3, as DNA: TGCAGTGCTAGAGGGATAGGACAAGACACCGGGGAGCTGTTTTTT. It is translated as CSARGIGQDTGELFF.

The chain is built from TRBV10-3 and TRBJ1-5; TRBD1 matches 11 bases. Germline V gene data show CDR1 as ENHRY and CDR2 as SYGVKD. The CDR3 spans 13 residues. V shed 9 bases, J shed 4 bases, and the junction held 2 bases outside the gene matches. The CDR3 spells CAIGTGGNQPQHF. The CDR3 nucleotides are TGTGCCATAGGGACAGGGGGAAATCAGCCCCAGCATTTT.

This clonotype was seen a few times. This chain joins TRBV27 and TRBJ2-1; D gene unclear. The ends were cut back, 3 bases at V and 4 bases at J, with 1 base in the middle. Germline V gene lookup returns CDR1 MNHEY and CDR2 SMNVEV (reference sequence). The CDR3 covers 11 residues. The CDR3: CASSLYNEQFF. DNA of the CDR3: TGTGCCAGCAGTTTGTACAATGAGCAGTTCTTC.

The V and J genes are TRBV4-1 and TRBJ2-2, with D unclear. Germline V gene sequence: CDR1 MGHRA, CDR2 YSYEKL. This CDR3 has 15 amino acids. V was pared by 1 base and J by 2 bases, with 8 bases between. The CDR3 region has the DNA TGCGCCAGCAGCCAAGCTCGACATAACACCGGGGAGCTGTTTTTT. Encoded protein: CASSQARHNTGELFF.

The J gene is TRBJ1-5, the V gene TRBV30; D gene unclear. The V end lost 2 bases, the J end lost 0 bases, and 17 bases lay between the germline ends. This CDR3 has 17 residues. Germline CDR1 GTSNPN, CDR2 SVGIG (reference sequence). For the CDR3, the DNA is TGTGCCTGGAGTCGACCAACCGTGGGGAATAGCAATCAGCCCCAGCATTTT. Protein product: CAWSRPTVGNSNQPQHF.

The rearrangement links TRBV6-1 to TRBJ1-5; no definite D call. Trimming removed 5 bases from V and 4 bases from J, with 12 bases in between. CDR3 length equals 14 residues. CDR1 and CDR2 (germline): MNHNS, SASEGT. The DNA for the CDR3 is TGTGCCAGCAGTCAACGGACGGGGAATCAGCCCCAGCATTTT. Translated: CASSQRTGNQPQHF.

The chain couples TRBV29-1 to TRBJ1-5, with D hard to call. The length of the CDR3 is 13 residues. V was shortened by 3 bases and J by 6 bases, with 12 bases between the two germline ends. The germline CDR1 and CDR2 sequences are SQVTM and ANQGSEA. CDR3 nucleotides: TGCAGCGTTGAGGTGTCAGACGGTCAGCCCCAGCATTTT. It yields the protein CSVEVSDGQPQHF.

The J gene is TRBJ2-7, the V gene TRBV27, with 10 positions matching TRBD2. Germline assignment: CDR1 MNHEY and CDR2 SMNVEV (reference sequence). This CDR3 region has 15 residues. J was trimmed by 6 bases and V by 7 bases; bases with no gene match: 12. CDR3: CASNRPGLASSEQYF. For the CDR3, the DNA is TGTGCCAGCAACCGTCCGGGACTAGCGAGTAGCGAGCAGTACTTC.

The gene calls are TRBV29-1 and TRBJ1-1, with 11 bases matching TRBD1. Germline trimming cut 7 bases from V and 3 bases from J; bases unmatched to any gene: 4. CDR1 is SQVTM and CDR2 is ANQGSEA in the germline V gene. The CDR3 loop spans 13 amino acids. The CDR3 region has the DNA TGCAGCGGGGGGGACAGGGGGGACACTGAAGCTTTCTTT. Amino acid sequence: CSGGDRGDTEAFF.

This rearrangement joins TRBV29-1 to TRBJ2-5; TRBD1 agrees at 10 bases. V lost 1 base and J lost 5; bases outside the gene matches: 7. Germline assignment: CDR1 SQVTM and CDR2 ANQGSEA. The CDR3 contains 15 residues. The CDR3 loop is CSVEADRGTGETQYF. DNA of the CDR3: TGCAGCGTTGAAGCGGACAGGGGGACGGGGGAGACCCAGTACTTC.

The V gene is TRBV12-3 or TRBV12-4, the J gene TRBJ2-7; TRBD1 is a possible D gene (7 bases). Trimming removed 3 bases at V and 4 bases at J, with 16 bases between. The CDR3 runs 15 residues. CDR3 sequence (DNA): TGTGCCAGCAGTTTCCCCGCAGGGGGGCAGTACGAGCAGTACTTC. Its protein is CASSFPAGGQYEQYF.